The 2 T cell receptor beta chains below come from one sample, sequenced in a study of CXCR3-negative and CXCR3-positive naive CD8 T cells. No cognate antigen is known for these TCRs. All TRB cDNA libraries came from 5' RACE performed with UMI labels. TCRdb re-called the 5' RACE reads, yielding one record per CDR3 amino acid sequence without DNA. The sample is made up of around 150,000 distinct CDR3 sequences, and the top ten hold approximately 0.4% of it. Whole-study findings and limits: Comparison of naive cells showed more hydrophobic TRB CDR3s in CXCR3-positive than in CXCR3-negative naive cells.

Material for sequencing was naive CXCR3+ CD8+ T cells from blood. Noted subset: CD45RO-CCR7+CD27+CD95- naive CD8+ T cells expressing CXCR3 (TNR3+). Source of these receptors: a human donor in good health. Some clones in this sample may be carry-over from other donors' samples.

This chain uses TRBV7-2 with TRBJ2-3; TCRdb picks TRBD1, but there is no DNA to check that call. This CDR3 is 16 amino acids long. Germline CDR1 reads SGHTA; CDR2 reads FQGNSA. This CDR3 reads CASREEWTGGTDTQYF.

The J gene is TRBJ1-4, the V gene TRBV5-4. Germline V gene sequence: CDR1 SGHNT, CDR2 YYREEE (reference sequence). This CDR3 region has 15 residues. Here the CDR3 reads CASSSGGFLGEKLFF. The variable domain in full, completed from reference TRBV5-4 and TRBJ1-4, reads ETGVTQSPTHLIKTRGQQVTLRCSSQSGHNTVSWYQQALGQGPQFIFQYYREEENGRGNFPPRFSGLQFPNYSSELNVNALELDDSALYLCASSSGGFLGEKLFFGSGTQLSVL.